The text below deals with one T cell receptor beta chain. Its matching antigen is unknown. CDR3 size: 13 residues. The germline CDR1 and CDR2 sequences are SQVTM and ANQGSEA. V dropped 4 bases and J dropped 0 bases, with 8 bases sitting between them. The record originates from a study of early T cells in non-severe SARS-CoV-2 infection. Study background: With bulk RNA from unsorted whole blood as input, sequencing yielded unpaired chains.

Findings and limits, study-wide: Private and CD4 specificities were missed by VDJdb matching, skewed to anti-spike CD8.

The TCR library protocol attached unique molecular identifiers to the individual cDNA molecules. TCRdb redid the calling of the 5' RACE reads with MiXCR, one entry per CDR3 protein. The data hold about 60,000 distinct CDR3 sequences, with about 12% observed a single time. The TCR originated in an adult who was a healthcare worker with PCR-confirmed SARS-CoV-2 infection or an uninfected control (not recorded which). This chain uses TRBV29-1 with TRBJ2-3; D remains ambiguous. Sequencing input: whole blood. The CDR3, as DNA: TGCAGCGTTGCCGGCTTTAGCACAGATACGCAGTATTTT. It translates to CSVAGFSTDTQYF.